These T cell receptor beta chains were read from a single sample in a study of cytomegalovirus exposure and HLA in healthy donors. The repertoire was sequenced with immunoSEQ multiplex PCR; TCRdb's copy has only in-frame clones and lacks some. The table has roughly 190,000 clones, 79% seen once. The sequencing sample was made of PBMCs. The origin of the receptors is a woman aged 18-29 years in good health and CMV-seronegative. CDR3s leave out the opening cysteine and the closing phenylalanine or tryptophan.

V: TRBV7-2; J: TRBJ1-2; CDR3: ASSLELGFNYGYT
V: TRBV4-1; J: TRBJ1-5; CDR3: ASTPGQGDQPQH
V: TRBV29-1; J: TRBJ2-1; CDR3: SVETSGTGGDEQF
V: TRBV5-1; J: TRBJ2-1; CDR3: ASSFASGGMDNEQF
V: TRBV4-1; J: TRBJ2-3; CDR3: ASSQESRTSGTDTQY
V: TRBV19; J: TRBJ1-5; CDR3: ASRPAGLARNQPQH
V: TRBV7-3; J: TRBJ1-1; CDR3: ASSTELFTEAF
V: TRBV28; J: TRBJ1-6; CDR3: ASRDRDRNSPLH
V: TRBV2; J: TRBJ1-1; CDR3: ASSTQGAVNTEAF
V: TRBV7-2; J: TRBJ1-2; CDR3: ASSAQVSNYGYT
V: TRBV18; J: TRBJ2-5; CDR3: ASSPRVAGIGETQY
V: TRBV5-4; J: TRBJ1-2; CDR3: ASSSVEGYT
V: TRBV19; J: TRBJ1-1; CDR3: ATAWTGNMNTEAF
V: TRBV28; J: TRBJ1-4; CDR3: ASTHERATNEKLF
V: TRBV5-6; J: TRBJ1-1; CDR3: ASSSGTGVEAF
V: TRBV19; J: TRBJ1-4; CDR3: ASRNRQGNEKLF
V: TRBV7-2; J: TRBJ1-2; CDR3: ASSFTQGAEGYT
V: TRBV19; J: TRBJ1-5; CDR3: ASSLRQGSQPQH
V: TRBV7-9; J: -; CDR3: ASSSPTGYYEQY
V: TRBV7-2; J: TRBJ1-6; CDR3: ASSWSGTGGQDSPLH
V: TRBV30; J: TRBJ1-4; CDR3: AWTRTSATNEKLF
V: TRBV10-2; J: TRBJ2-5; CDR3: ASRLPGQEVEQY
V: TRBV28; J: TRBJ2-7; CDR3: ASSPLPLDSTYEQY
V: TRBV27; J: TRBJ1-1; CDR3: ASRDRTGEIWTAF
V: TRBV28; J: TRBJ2-7; CDR3: ASSLGLAGAYEQY
V: TRBV27; J: TRBJ1-2; CDR3: ASSEQGAWDYGYT
V: TRBV10-3; J: TRBJ2-2; CDR3: AISPTSGRETGELF
V: TRBV5-6; J: TRBJ2-7; CDR3: ASSPGIQPYEQY
V: TRBV28; J: TRBJ2-7; CDR3: ASSSARGDYGQY
V: TRBV12-2; J: TRBJ2-6; CDR3: ASRLYKGGLDSGANVLT
V: TRBV5-4; J: TRBJ1-1; CDR3: ASSLVAGVMNTEAF
V: TRBV6-1; J: TRBJ1-5; CDR3: ASTWTGFNQPQH
V: TRBV5-6; J: TRBJ1-2; CDR3: ASSKVPGQGLYGYT
V: TRBV27; J: TRBJ2-7; CDR3: ASSLYSGRADEQY
V: TRBV6-1; J: TRBJ2-1; CDR3: ASSGLAGSWNEQF
V: TRBV5-4; J: TRBJ2-2; CDR3: ASSLIGVDTGELF
V: TRBV10-3; J: TRBJ2-5; CDR3: AISEPPGLAGQETQY
V: TRBV19; J: TRBJ2-7; CDR3: ASSMRDRETYEQY
V: TRBV27; J: TRBJ2-2; CDR3: ASYYTGELF
V: TRBV27; J: TRBJ2-7; CDR3: ASSSRYYQGSGEQY